The following is a T cell receptor beta chain sequence with its context. The specificity of this receptor is unknown. Base qualities were left out, and no much larger clone turns up one base away. The library was built by means of the immunoSEQ multiplex PCR assay. A mixture of 60 forward primers for TCR Vbeta segments and 13 reverse primers for TCR Jbeta segments was used in the multiplex PCR. The CDR3 region of rearranged TCR beta genes was amplified from genomic DNA with a multiplex PCR assay. On the Illumina HiSeq System, the amplified TCR beta libraries were sequenced as 87-base-pair reads. The authors processed their data as follows. A later analysis tallied roughly 76 million unique TCR beta chains across the 600 to 700 repertoires, and around 10 million of those chains were shared by two or more donors. A nearest-neighbor algorithm error-corrected the raw reads and collapsed the reads into unique sequences, merging closely related sequences to remove PCR and sequencing errors. V, D and J gene segments were assigned by aligning CDR3 sequences to IMGT reference sequences. Each retained sequence needed at least a six-nucleotide match to both a V gene segment and a J gene segment. Rearrangements were called productive when the CDR3 lacked stop codons and stayed in frame with V and J; all others were non-productive. CDR3 was defined by IMGT convention, running from the second conserved V-encoded cysteine to the conserved J-encoded phenylalanine. The earlier analysis of 500 to 750 of the donors excluded any sequence lacking an unambiguous match to a single V gene segment. In an earlier analysis of approximately 590 of the donors, V segments were called functional above 56.7% productive rearrangements and were called segregating when the between-donor standard deviation exceeded 5%. A statistical classification framework was developed to diagnose cytomegalovirus status using the catalog of TCR beta chain sequences. V and J gene assignment, in a later analysis, came from comparing TCR nucleotide sequences with IMGT/GENE-DB human TR gene sequences. Using the TCRdist pipeline, a later analysis assigned CDR3 sequences along with most-parsimonious VDJ recombination scenarios. A later analysis defined each TCR beta chain by its CDR3 amino acid sequence plus V-gene family, and excluded reads lacking a unique V-gene family. As a way to deal with suspected cross-contamination and a sequencing artifact, a later analysis dropped approximately 590 nucleotide sequences that were highly shared and had low generation probability. For each public chain, a later analysis derived a clonal expansion index from normalized ranks of inferred template counts within each repertoire. Generation probabilities in a later analysis came from a VDJ recombination model fitted to out-of-frame rearrangements, and those results were checked against IGoR. In a later analysis, hypergeometric tests were used to score TCR-TCR, TCR-HLA and TCR-CMV co-occurrence, with a repertoire-size bias correction applied to TCR pairs. False discovery rates were estimated in a later analysis by permuting HLA or CMV assignments 20 times. In a later analysis, co-occurring TCRs were grouped using DBSCAN, with TCRdist sequence similarity added in when clustering inside HLA-allele-positive subsets. Co-occurrence clustering excluded repertoires with fewer than 30,000 or more than 120,000 public chains, plus five with anomalous nucleotide sharing. TCRdb stores this immuneACCESS table with in-frame sequences only. Part of the clones is absent; in the studies checked, under half of the shortfall reflects unresolved V genes, and no reason is known for the rest. That table gives V, J and clone size, and the DNA gave D and trimming. The sample table contains some 150,000 clones; only one count was recorded for 70% to 80% of them. The ten largest clones add up to over 6% of the sample.

The data were obtained in a study of cytomegalovirus exposure and HLA in healthy donors (dated by TCRdb to between 2016 and 2019). Regarding the complete study: In an earlier analysis of 450 to 750 of the donors, less than 350 Gb of sequence data and just under 120 million unique TCR beta sequences from 180 million or so T cells were reported. Donor age, sex, ethnicity and CMV serostatus were collected together with the repertoire data. The later analysis used no new phenotypic data to find candidate immune exposures, relying instead on TCR beta sequences and their occurrence across donors. Typing coverage differed by locus: A, B, C, DRB1 and DQB1 were typed in roughly 620-640 donors, DQA1 in about 500, DPA1 in around 600, and DPB1 in about 450. Four to six DR-DQ haplotypes were handled as single units for association and clustering, since linkage in the cohort was strong. The T cell repertoires of 700 or so subjects were profiled by immunosequencing and related to cytomegalovirus serostatus. Across 398 genotyped donors of the cohort, an average of 235,054 unique TCR beta nucleotide sequences per donor were sequenced, and approximately 17% of those sequences were non-productive. In an earlier analysis of roughly 540 of the donors, high-throughput TCR beta sequencing was used to judge whether each TCR beta V gene segment behaved as functional or pseudogenic. The study was designed to test whether signatures of past pathogen exposure could be identified by cataloging public T cell receptors. To predict cytomegalovirus infection status, the study combined high-throughput TCR immunosequencing, statistical association of individual TCRs with disease status, and machine learning. All discovery cohort repertoires had been generated on a single sequencing platform. The genetic ancestry cluster associated with self-reported Caucasian donors included 81% of the roughly 360 genotyped donors. Around 330 gigabases of sequencing data and around 85 million unique TCR sequences made up an early release that covered 640 HLA-typed donors. Along with the roughly 700-subject first cohort, a separate validation cohort of around 110 different subjects was used. A later genetic analysis took genome-wide SNP genotypes for about three fifths of the 666 donors and used that subset as a discovery cohort. In a later analysis, previously published TCR beta repertoires from fewer than 750 donors were re-analyzed and high-resolution HLA genotyping was added so that TCR occurrence patterns could be studied. HLA typing covered class I and class II loci at four-digit resolution. Findings and caveats that apply to the study as a whole: Because counts were too low, seventeen rarely observed V segments, including chromosome 9 orphons, were excluded from the earlier analysis of some 540 of the donors. In both the original and validation cohorts, the classifier was reported to diagnose cytomegalovirus status with high specificity and sensitivity. In a later analysis, TCR association rates were found to vary across HLA loci, with the most associated TCRs seen for DRB1 alleles and the fewest for HLA-C alleles. In vitro tests confirmed that three of the cytomegalovirus-associated TCR beta chains recognize cytomegalovirus antigens. This cohort had only TCR beta chains sequenced, and the lack of alpha or paired-chain data limited which features could be detected. Compared with the roughly 710-donor mean, donors in an Asian-associated ancestry cluster had fewer N-insertions in productive TCRs, according to a later genetic analysis. The authors suggested that the approach could potentially be generalized to other disease states and immunological phenotypes. Because HLA typing was unavailable for some donors at each locus, only the typed subset was used in association tests. When HLA alleles, especially DR and DQ, strongly co-occurred, attributing TCR associations to individual alleles was difficult. A later analysis associated about 18,000 TCR beta sequences with specific HLA alleles at a false discovery rate of 0.05. In the study, 150 to 200 TCR beta chains were listed as associated with cytomegalovirus. The sequencing pipeline was judged likely to have produced a cluster of highly shared sequence variants as a technical artifact. While some public TCRs were present in many individuals, most TCR sequences turned up only very rarely across donors. In a later analysis, HLA-associated TCR beta chains were found to be more clonally expanded and to have lower generation probabilities than equally common non-associated chains. Because the 87-base-pair reads could not distinguish some IMGT-functional V segments, including TRBV6-2 and TRBV6-3, those segments were excluded. In a later genetic analysis, a missense DCLRE1C variant was associated with V-gene and J-gene trimming of TCR beta chains, and the association was replicated in an independent cohort. In an earlier analysis of under 600 of the donors, most TCR beta V segments were observed in productive rearrangements about 90% or about 30% of the time, broadly matching IMGT annotations. Linkage disequilibrium might explain the correlated functional status among segregating V segments, but an unknown experimental factor could not be ruled out. Immune exposure information for the cohort was limited to CMV serostatus. In a later analysis, most CMV-associated TCR beta chains were found to appear HLA-restricted, with HLA associations seemingly driven largely by CMV exposure. A further reported finding was that TCR beta sequences accurately predicted the HLA-A and HLA-B alleles for most subjects in the first cohort. Several of the top co-occurrence clusters appeared to be linked to parvovirus B19, influenza, CMV and Epstein-Barr virus, according to a later analysis. Sequencing depth was assumed to be roughly uniform across donors in the presence/absence analyses, though that assumption may not hold.

In total, about 650 healthy bone marrow donors made up the cohort. At the time of sampling, all cohort members were nominally healthy, though unrecorded immune exposures were likely present. The donor was CMV seropositive and was included in the group of 250 to 350 seropositive cohort members. A peripheral blood sample was collected from each donor, and TCR beta sequencing was performed on peripheral blood mononuclear cells. Genomic DNA was extracted from the blood cell samples with the Qiagen DNeasy Blood Extraction Kit. Based on the germline V gene, the CDR1 and CDR2 sequences are SQVTM and ANQGSEA. The CDR3 spans 12 residues, from the cysteine through the phenylalanine. Solely the CDR3 DNA is kept, with 36 bases framed from the first base.

Sequencing was done on a sample of PBMCs. The clonotype comes from a man aged 25 to 40 in good health and CMV-seropositive. The V and J genes are TRBV29-1 and TRBJ2-1; a tentative D match to TRBD2 spans 7 bases. The bases read TGCAGTAGGGGGGGTCGGTACAATGAGCAGTTCTTC. Its translation is CSRGGRYNEQFF.